The 15 T cell receptor beta chains below were found in one sample sequenced in a study of blood T cell repertoires in COVID-19. Only in-frame clones appear in the TCRdb table, and some are missing; sequencing was by immunoSEQ multiplex PCR. This repertoire shows some 28,000 clones, 70% to 90% found once; its top ten account for about 10%. The sequenced material came from peripheral blood. These receptors originate from a human donor in a cohort sampled during active COVID-19.

This clone has a handful of counts. CDR3 region: CASSPGQAYEEKQQFF. The DNA for the CDR3 is TGTGCCAGCAGCCCAGGACAGGCTTATGAAGAGAAGCAGCAGTTCTTC. The chain links TRBV7-6 to TRBJ2-1; 7 bases match TRBD1. The CDR3 consists of 16 residues. Trimming removed 5 bases from V and 11 bases from J; junction bases left unmatched: 18. CDR1 SGHVS and CDR2 FNYEAQ come from the germline V gene.

This clone appeared a few times. The genes are TRBV5-1 and TRBJ1-2, with D perhaps TRBD1 (6 bases). This CDR3 has 18 amino acids. Trimming left V 1 base short and J 8 bases short, with 27 bases between. The germline gives CDR1 SGHRS, CDR2 YFSETQ. CDR3: CASSLFLWGGPRKHGYTF. The CDR3 nucleotides are TGCGCCAGCAGCTTGTTTCTGTGGGGGGGCCCACGGAAACACGGCTACACCTTC.

The chain combines TRBV9 with TRBJ1-2, with 8 bases identical to TRBD1. This CDR3 contains 15 residues. J gave up 1 base and V 2 bases, and 4 bases lay outside the gene matches. Germline loops: CDR1 SGDLS, CDR2 YYNGEE. The CDR3 loop is CASSVLQGGNYGYTF. The CDR3 DNA reads TGTGCCAGCAGCGTTTTACAGGGGGGTAACTATGGCTACACCTTC.

The V call is TRBV5-8, the J call TRBJ2-7; 9 bases agree with TRBD1. The V and J ends lost 4 bases and 2 bases, in that order; junction bases with no gene match: 10. The CDR3 totals 16 residues. Germline CDR1 is SGHTS and CDR2 is YDEGEE. The DNA for the CDR3 is TGTGCCAGCAGCCGGGGTTATGGGACAGGGCCCTACGAGCAGTACTTC. Translated, it gives CASSRGYGTGPYEQYF. Using reference TRBV5-8 and TRBJ2-7 for the parts outside the CDR3, the full variable domain is EAGVTQSPTHLIKTRGQQATLRCSPISGHTSVYWYQQALGLGLQFLLWYDEGEERNRGNFPPRFSGRQFPNYSSELNVNALELEDSALYLCASSRGYGTGPYEQYFGPGTRLTVT.

The J gene is TRBJ1-5, the V gene TRBV6-5; unclear D gene. CDR1 and CDR2 from the germline V gene are MNHEY and SVGAGI. V was shortened by 5 bases and J by 4 bases, with 9 bases between the two germline ends. CDR3 size: 13 residues. CDR3 residues: CASSLQQNQPQHF. The CDR3 nucleotides are TGTGCCAGCAGTCTACAGCAGAATCAGCCCCAGCATTTT.

The J gene is TRBJ2-7, the V gene TRBV4-1, with a possible D match to TRBD2 (5 bases). CDR1 is MGHRA, CDR2 YSYEKL, per germline. V lost 0 bases and J 6 bases, leaving 18 bases between the germline ends. The CDR3 has 16 amino acids. CDR3 nucleotides: TGCGCCAGCAGCCAAGATCGGTCCGGGGTTGGCTCCGAGCAGTACTTC. Translation gives CASSQDRSGVGSEQYF.

The CDR3 region is CATSTGPGDSGNTIYF. DNA for the CDR3: TGTGCCACCAGCACGGGCCCAGGGGACTCTGGAAACACCATATATTTT. This rearrangement joins TRBV15 to TRBJ1-3; a weak D match, TRBD1 (6 bases). Trimming pared 4 bases from V and 0 bases from J, leaving 13 bases between. This CDR3 has 16 residues. Per the germline V gene, CDR1 is LNHNV and CDR2 is YYDKDF (reference sequence).

J is TRBJ1-3 and V is TRBV19; a weak D match, TRBD1 (6 bases). CDR3 size: 14 residues. The V and J ends lost 6 bases and 0 bases respectively, with 9 bases between them. Germline CDR1 is LNHDA and CDR2 is SQIVND (reference sequence). The CDR3 bases are TGTGCCAGTAGGCAGGGGCGCTCTGGAAACACCATATATTTT. Encoded protein: CASRQGRSGNTIYF.

The chain is built from TRBV14 and TRBJ1-1, with TRBD1 matching 9 bases. Losses at the gene ends were 1 base for V and 0 bases for J; bases not matched to a gene: 18. The length of the CDR3 is 21 residues. CDR1 is SGHDN and CDR2 is FVKESK in the germline V gene. This CDR3 is CASSQGSRFPQGAGMNTEAFF. CDR3 in DNA: TGTGCCAGCAGCCAAGGCTCTCGCTTTCCACAGGGGGCAGGGATGAACACTGAAGCTTTCTTT.

The rearrangement links TRBV5-6 to TRBJ2-7, with TRBD2 identical over 9 bases. The CDR3 extends over 14 amino acids. The germline gives CDR1 SGHDT, CDR2 YYEEEE. V lost 5 bases and J lost 1; bases outside the gene matches: 4. The CDR3 loop reads CASREREVSYEQYF. In DNA form, the CDR3 reads TGTGCCAGCAGGGAGCGGGAGGTATCCTACGAGCAGTACTTC.

The chain is built from TRBV11-3 and TRBJ2-1; D possibly corresponds to TRBD1 (6 bases). Trimming took off 7 bases at V and 8 bases at J, with 15 bases between the two ends. Looked up from germline, CDR1 is SGHNT and CDR2 is YENEEA. The CDR3 totals 13 residues. Here the CDR3 reads CASTSSGGHEQFF. The CDR3 coding sequence is TGTGCCAGCACCTCCTCTGGGGGCCATGAGCAGTTCTTC.

V and J are TRBV6-5 and TRBJ2-7; tentative D call: TRBD1 (5 bases). CDR3 length: 12 residues. The germline V and J ends were trimmed by 7 bases and 4 bases, with 11 bases remaining between them. CDR1 is MNHEY, CDR2 SVGAGI, per germline. The chain's CDR3 is CASNRFSYEQYF. CDR3 DNA: TGTGCCAGCAACAGGTTCTCATACGAGCAGTACTTC.

The chain has TRBV4-1 and TRBJ1-1, with TRBD1 matching 7 bases. Germline V gives CDR1 MGHRA, CDR2 YSYEKL. With V trimmed by 1 base and J by 3 bases, 5 bases remained unmatched. The CDR3 length is 15 residues. The CDR3 protein is CASSQGLDRDTEAFF. The CDR3 DNA sequence: TGCGCCAGCAGCCAAGGTTTAGACAGGGACACTGAAGCTTTCTTT.

The chain is built from TRBV4-1 and TRBJ2-3; 9 nucleotides match TRBD2. The CDR3 is made up of 17 amino acids. With V trimmed by 0 bases and J by 2 bases, 6 bases remained unmatched. CDR1 is MGHRA and CDR2 is YSYEKL in the germline V gene. CDR3 bases: TGCGCCAGCAGCCAAGATCGGCGGGGGGGGAACACAGATACGCAGTATTTT. Amino acids: CASSQDRRGGNTDTQYF.

This clone was seen a handful of times. The chain is built from TRBV7-2 and TRBJ2-7; TRBD1 might be the D (6 bases). Germline CDR1 reads SGHTA; CDR2 reads FQGNSA. The V end lost 5 bases, the J end lost 0 bases, and 14 bases lay between the germline ends. The CDR3 extends over 15 amino acids. The chain's CDR3 is CASSPTGTTSYEQYF. CDR3 bases: TGTGCCAGCAGCCCAACGGGGACAACCTCCTACGAGCAGTACTTC.